Listed below are T cell receptor beta chains from one sample, sequenced in a study of T-cell memory formation after mild COVID-19. Via MiXCR, TCRdb re-called the 5' RACE reads, giving one row per CDR3 protein. The sample has around 440,000 distinct CDR3 sequences; roughly 18% are singletons. Sequences were obtained from PBMCs or a T cell subset sorted from them (not recorded which). These TCRs come from an adult woman who had mild COVID-19 (a few samples of this study predate the infection). Cell type and time point are not known. Both conserved end residues are part of each CDR3. Each record gives: CDR3 DNA, CDR3 protein, V gene, clone size, D gene, J gene. D genes are given only for firm matches. Size values are once, few and many counts, or a class for expanded clones, and some rows have none.

CDR3 DNA: TGCGCCAGCAGCCCGGGACTAGCGGGGGGTGGCTCCTACAATGAGCAGTTCTTC
CDR3 protein: CASSPGLAGGGSYNEQFF
V gene: TRBV5-1
clone size: -
D gene: TRBD2
J gene: TRBJ2-1

CDR3 DNA: TGTGCCAGCTCAGCCCCCTTGGGGACAGGGAATGAGCAGTTCTTC
CDR3 protein: CASSAPLGTGNEQFF
V gene: TRBV5-8
clone size: few
D gene: TRBD1
J gene: TRBJ2-1

CDR3 DNA: TGTGCCAGCAGCTTATCAGGGGACTCACCCCTCCACTTT
CDR3 protein: CASSLSGDSPLHF
V gene: TRBV7-3
clone size: few
D gene: -
J gene: TRBJ1-6

CDR3 DNA: TGCGCCAGCGACAGGTGGCCCATAGATACGCAGTATTTT
CDR3 protein: CASDRWPIDTQYF
V gene: TRBV5-1
clone size: -
D gene: -
J gene: TRBJ2-3

CDR3 DNA: TGTGCCAGCAGTTTAGCAGGGACTATAGCCGGGGAGCTGTTTTTT
CDR3 protein: CASSLAGTIAGELFF
V gene: TRBV12-3/TRBV12-4
clone size: -
D gene: TRBD2
J gene: TRBJ2-2

CDR3 DNA: TGTGCCAGCAGTTTGAGGCTAGCGGGAGCTAAGACAGATACGCAGTATTTT
CDR3 protein: CASSLRLAGAKTDTQYF
V gene: TRBV12-3/TRBV12-4
clone size: -
D gene: TRBD2
J gene: TRBJ2-3

CDR3 DNA: TGTGCCAGCAGCCCCTTGTCAGCGGGAGGGCCAGACAATGAGCAGTTCTTC
CDR3 protein: CASSPLSAGGPDNEQFF
V gene: TRBV27
clone size: few
D gene: TRBD2
J gene: TRBJ2-1

CDR3 DNA: TGTGCCAGCAGCCGGGACCGAACCCCAGGTCTCTACACCTTC
CDR3 protein: CASSRDRTPGLYTF
V gene: TRBV7-2
clone size: -
D gene: -
J gene: TRBJ1-2

CDR3 DNA: TGTGCCACCAGTGACATGGACAGGGCCTACAATGAGCAGTTCTTC
CDR3 protein: CATSDMDRAYNEQFF
V gene: TRBV24-1
clone size: few
D gene: TRBD1
J gene: TRBJ2-1

CDR3 DNA: TGCAGTGCTAGACCGAATGCGGAGACCCAGTACTTC
CDR3 protein: CSARPNAETQYF
V gene: TRBV20-1
clone size: many
D gene: -
J gene: TRBJ2-5

CDR3 DNA: TGCGCCAGCAAAGACCCGTATAGCAATCAGCCCCAGCATTTT
CDR3 protein: CASKDPYSNQPQHF
V gene: TRBV4-1
clone size: -
D gene: -
J gene: TRBJ1-5

CDR3 DNA: TGTGCCAGCAGCGTAAACAGGGATGAGCAGTTCTTC
CDR3 protein: CASSVNRDEQFF
V gene: TRBV6-1
clone size: -
D gene: -
J gene: TRBJ2-1

CDR3 DNA: TGTGCCAGCAGCCAGTACACACAAACCTGGAATGAGCAGTTCTTC
CDR3 protein: CASSQYTQTWNEQFF
V gene: TRBV14
clone size: -
D gene: -
J gene: TRBJ2-1

CDR3 DNA: TGTGCCAGCAGCCAAGTCTGGAGGGGAAATGGTGGCTACACCTTC
CDR3 protein: CASSQVWRGNGGYTF
V gene: TRBV3-1
clone size: -
D gene: -
J gene: TRBJ1-2

CDR3 DNA: TGTGCCACCAGTGCTAGGGGAAACTATGGCTACACCTTC
CDR3 protein: CATSARGNYGYTF
V gene: TRBV24-1
clone size: -
D gene: -
J gene: TRBJ1-2

CDR3 DNA: TGTGCCAGCAGTTATCAGGGAGGGAATCAGCCCCAGCATTTT
CDR3 protein: CASSYQGGNQPQHF
V gene: TRBV12-3/TRBV12-4
clone size: -
D gene: -
J gene: TRBJ1-5

CDR3 DNA: TGCAGTGCTGGATCGCAGGGGGCTAACGAGCAGTACTTC
CDR3 protein: CSAGSQGANEQYF
V gene: TRBV20-1
clone size: -
D gene: TRBD1
J gene: TRBJ2-7

CDR3 DNA: TGTGCCAGTAGTATCGGGACAGGGAGTACGAGGCAGTTCTTC
CDR3 protein: CASSIGTGSTRQFF
V gene: TRBV19
clone size: -
D gene: TRBD1
J gene: TRBJ2-1

CDR3 DNA: TGCAGCGTTGAAGGTCCCACAGGGACCGGGGCCAACGTCCTGACTTTC
CDR3 protein: CSVEGPTGTGANVLTF
V gene: TRBV29-1
clone size: -
D gene: -
J gene: TRBJ2-6

CDR3 DNA: TGCAGTGCTAGCTCGGGATCCACAGATACGCAGTATTTT
CDR3 protein: CSASSGSTDTQYF
V gene: TRBV20-1
clone size: -
D gene: -
J gene: TRBJ2-3

CDR3 DNA: TGTGCCAGCAGCCCCAGGGGGCAGGGAGCCCTAGGGAACACTGAAGCTTTCTTT
CDR3 protein: CASSPRGQGALGNTEAFF
V gene: TRBV9
clone size: -
D gene: TRBD1
J gene: TRBJ1-1

CDR3 DNA: TGTGCCAGCAGTTACCCGAACCGGGACAGAGGAGGGAACACTGAAGCTTTCTTT
CDR3 protein: CASSYPNRDRGGNTEAFF
V gene: TRBV6-6
clone size: -
D gene: TRBD1
J gene: TRBJ1-1

CDR3 DNA: TGTGCCAGCAGCCGACTAGCGGGAGTTCTGACAGATACGCAGTATTTT
CDR3 protein: CASSRLAGVLTDTQYF
V gene: TRBV7-9
clone size: -
D gene: TRBD2
J gene: TRBJ2-3

CDR3 DNA: TGTGCCAGCAGGACTTTAGCGGGAGGGGGTAATGAGCAGTTCTTC
CDR3 protein: CASRTLAGGGNEQFF
V gene: TRBV12-3/TRBV12-4
clone size: -
D gene: TRBD2
J gene: TRBJ2-1

CDR3 DNA: TGTGCCAGCGAACGACAGGGGTCGTACGAGCAGTACTTC
CDR3 protein: CASERQGSYEQYF
V gene: TRBV12-3/TRBV12-4
clone size: few
D gene: TRBD1
J gene: TRBJ2-7

CDR3 DNA: TGTGCCACCAGACAGGGGAGGGGCTACACCTTC
CDR3 protein: CATRQGRGYTF
V gene: TRBV6-5
clone size: -
D gene: TRBD1
J gene: TRBJ1-2

CDR3 DNA: TGCAGTGCTAGAGTTGGGATAGGGGAGCGCTCCTACAATGAGCAGTTCTTC
CDR3 protein: CSARVGIGERSYNEQFF
V gene: TRBV20-1
clone size: -
D gene: -
J gene: TRBJ2-1

CDR3 DNA: TGTGCCAGCAAGGCTAGATTCCCCCCCTACGAGCAGTACTTC
CDR3 protein: CASKARFPPYEQYF
V gene: TRBV3-1
clone size: few
D gene: -
J gene: TRBJ2-7

CDR3 DNA: TGTGCCAGCAGTCCCCGGAGAGGTGGTATCTATTTAAGCACAGATACGCAGTATTTT
CDR3 protein: CASSPRRGGIYLSTDTQYF
V gene: TRBV12-3/TRBV12-4
clone size: few
D gene: -
J gene: TRBJ2-3

CDR3 DNA: TGCGCCAGCAGCTTGGTGGTCGGGGCGGCGGGTAATTCACCCCTCCACTTT
CDR3 protein: CASSLVVGAAGNSPLHF
V gene: TRBV5-1
clone size: many
D gene: -
J gene: TRBJ1-6

CDR3 DNA: TGTGCCAGCAGCTCCCCCGCCACAGGGTACACAGATACGCAGTATTTT
CDR3 protein: CASSSPATGYTDTQYF
V gene: TRBV5-6
clone size: -
D gene: -
J gene: TRBJ2-3

CDR3 DNA: TGTGCCAGCAGCTCCGGGACAGCGAATGAAAAACTGTTTTTT
CDR3 protein: CASSSGTANEKLFF
V gene: TRBV5-5
clone size: few
D gene: TRBD1
J gene: TRBJ1-4

CDR3 DNA: TGTGCCTGGAGCTCGGGACAGGGAGCCTACGAGCAGTACTTC
CDR3 protein: CAWSSGQGAYEQYF
V gene: TRBV30
clone size: few
D gene: TRBD1
J gene: TRBJ2-7

CDR3 DNA: TGTGCCTGGAGTGCGGGGTGGGATTCACCCCTCCACTTT
CDR3 protein: CAWSAGWDSPLHF
V gene: TRBV30
clone size: few
D gene: -
J gene: TRBJ1-6

CDR3 DNA: TGTGCCAGCAGCCTCACTAGCGGGAGGGCCTGGGTCGGGGTCCGACAGACAGATACGCAGTATTTT
CDR3 protein: CASSLTSGRAWVGVRQTDTQYF
V gene: TRBV7-2
clone size: few
D gene: TRBD2
J gene: TRBJ2-3

CDR3 DNA: TGTGCCAGCAGCTTATTTCCTAGCCACATTGGGCCTAAAGTTGGAAACACCATATATTTT
CDR3 protein: CASSLFPSHIGPKVGNTIYF
V gene: TRBV11-2
clone size: few
D gene: -
J gene: TRBJ1-3

CDR3 DNA: TGTGCCAGCAGTTACACACAGGGAAGGAACACTGAAGCTTTCTTT
CDR3 protein: CASSYTQGRNTEAFF
V gene: TRBV6-5
clone size: few
D gene: -
J gene: TRBJ1-1

CDR3 DNA: TGTGCCAGCAGCTTAAAGCCCAGGGGAGATTCGAATGAGCAGTACTTC
CDR3 protein: CASSLKPRGDSNEQYF
V gene: TRBV7-3
clone size: few
D gene: -
J gene: TRBJ2-7

CDR3 DNA: TGTGCCAGCAGCTTGACGGGCGGTCCTGTGGATACGCAGTATTTT
CDR3 protein: CASSLTGGPVDTQYF
V gene: TRBV5-4
clone size: -
D gene: -
J gene: TRBJ2-3

CDR3 DNA: TGTGCCAGCAGTTTTGCTATAATGAACACTGAAGCTTTCTTT
CDR3 protein: CASSFAIMNTEAFF
V gene: TRBV12-3/TRBV12-4
clone size: -
D gene: -
J gene: TRBJ1-1

CDR3 DNA: TGTGCCAGTAGTACGTGGAATTCACCCCTCCACTTT
CDR3 protein: CASSTWNSPLHF
V gene: TRBV19
clone size: -
D gene: -
J gene: TRBJ1-6

CDR3 DNA: TGCGCCAGCAGCCCCCGGACACCTGCATGGGATGAGCAGTTCTTC
CDR3 protein: CASSPRTPAWDEQFF
V gene: TRBV4-3
clone size: few
D gene: -
J gene: TRBJ2-1

CDR3 DNA: TGTGCCACCAGTGATTTGAGACAGACCGATGGCTACACCTTC
CDR3 protein: CATSDLRQTDGYTF
V gene: TRBV24-1
clone size: -
D gene: -
J gene: TRBJ1-2

CDR3 DNA: TGTGCCAGCTCACTCCAGGAGGCGAGTGACTATGGCTACACCTTC
CDR3 protein: CASSLQEASDYGYTF
V gene: TRBV18
clone size: -
D gene: -
J gene: TRBJ1-2

CDR3 DNA: TGTGCCAGCAGTTACTCAGCTGAAGCTTTCTTT
CDR3 protein: CASSYSAEAFF
V gene: TRBV6-6
clone size: -
D gene: -
J gene: TRBJ1-1

CDR3 DNA: TGTGCCAGCACTAAGGGTCCGCTGAGGACCCAGTACTTC
CDR3 protein: CASTKGPLRTQYF
V gene: TRBV12-3/TRBV12-4
clone size: few
D gene: -
J gene: TRBJ2-5

CDR3 DNA: TGTGCCAGCTACCGGGGGTCCAGAGTTGAAAAACTGTTTTTT
CDR3 protein: CASYRGSRVEKLFF
V gene: TRBV2
clone size: few
D gene: -
J gene: TRBJ1-4

CDR3 DNA: TGCAGTGCTCCTTCCCCGGGAGAGGGAATTAATGAGCAGTTCTTC
CDR3 protein: CSAPSPGEGINEQFF
V gene: TRBV20-1
clone size: -
D gene: -
J gene: TRBJ2-1

CDR3 DNA: TGTGCCAGCAGTTACGTCTGGGAAGAGGGCCAGCCCCAGCATTTT
CDR3 protein: CASSYVWEEGQPQHF
V gene: TRBV6-6
clone size: -
D gene: -
J gene: TRBJ1-5

CDR3 DNA: TGCGCCAGCAGCTTGGCCCCCGGGACAGGGCAAGAGACCCAGTACTTC
CDR3 protein: CASSLAPGTGQETQYF
V gene: TRBV5-1
clone size: many
D gene: TRBD1
J gene: TRBJ2-5

CDR3 DNA: TGTGCCAGCAGCAATCCGGGACGGGTGCGTGAGCAGTTCTTC
CDR3 protein: CASSNPGRVREQFF
V gene: TRBV21-1
clone size: -
D gene: -
J gene: TRBJ2-1

CDR3 DNA: TGTGCCAGCAGTTTAGCCGACAGAGCTAACTATGGCTACACCTTC
CDR3 protein: CASSLADRANYGYTF
V gene: TRBV12-3/TRBV12-4
clone size: -
D gene: -
J gene: TRBJ1-2

CDR3 DNA: TGTGCCAGCAGCTTAATACTGCCGGAGACCGGGGAGCTGTTTTTT
CDR3 protein: CASSLILPETGELFF
V gene: TRBV7-9
clone size: -
D gene: -
J gene: TRBJ2-2

CDR3 DNA: TGTGCCAGCAGTGAACAGTCTAATGGAAACACCATATATTTT
CDR3 protein: CASSEQSNGNTIYF
V gene: TRBV6-1
clone size: -
D gene: -
J gene: TRBJ1-3

CDR3 DNA: TGCAGCGCTCTGCTATACGGTGGCTACACCTTC
CDR3 protein: CSALLYGGYTF
V gene: TRBV29-1
clone size: few
D gene: -
J gene: TRBJ1-2

CDR3 DNA: TGTGCCAGCAGCGTCGACCCCAGGGTCGGCACTGAAGCTTTCTTT
CDR3 protein: CASSVDPRVGTEAFF
V gene: TRBV9
clone size: few
D gene: -
J gene: TRBJ1-1

CDR3 DNA: TGTGCCAGCAGTGTTGGGGTGTCTGGAAACACCATATATTTT
CDR3 protein: CASSVGVSGNTIYF
V gene: TRBV2
clone size: many
D gene: -
J gene: TRBJ1-3

CDR3 DNA: TGTGCCAGCACCCACGGCTACGAGCAGTACTTC
CDR3 protein: CASTHGYEQYF
V gene: TRBV6-2/TRBV6-3
clone size: -
D gene: -
J gene: TRBJ2-7